This T cell receptor (beta chain) was documented in a study of early T cells in non-severe SARS-CoV-2 infection. As for the study in general: RNA in bulk from unsorted whole blood was sequenced, and chains were unpaired.

As part of library construction, unique molecular identifiers were attached to individual cDNA molecules. TCRdb reprocessed the 5' RACE reads with MiXCR, giving one entry per CDR3 protein. Of approximately 68,000 distinct CDR3 sequences in the sample, over 9% were seen once. Overall study results and limits: Anti-spike CD8 responses were favored by VDJdb matching, which missed private and CD4 specificities.

This clonotype came up a few times. Its antigen is unknown. J gave up 0 bases and V 6 bases, and 9 bases lay outside the gene matches. CDR3 length equals 18 residues. The chain is built from TRBV12-3 or TRBV12-4 and TRBJ2-5, with 14 bases lining up with TRBD2. This TCR was sampled from an adult who was a healthcare worker with PCR-confirmed SARS-CoV-2 infection or an uninfected control (not recorded which). The starting material was whole blood, obtained at baseline. The CDR3 sequence is CASSLGTSGGRYQETQYF. CDR3 nucleotides: TGTGCCAGCAGCCTAGGGACTAGCGGGGGCCGGTACCAAGAGACCCAGTACTTC.